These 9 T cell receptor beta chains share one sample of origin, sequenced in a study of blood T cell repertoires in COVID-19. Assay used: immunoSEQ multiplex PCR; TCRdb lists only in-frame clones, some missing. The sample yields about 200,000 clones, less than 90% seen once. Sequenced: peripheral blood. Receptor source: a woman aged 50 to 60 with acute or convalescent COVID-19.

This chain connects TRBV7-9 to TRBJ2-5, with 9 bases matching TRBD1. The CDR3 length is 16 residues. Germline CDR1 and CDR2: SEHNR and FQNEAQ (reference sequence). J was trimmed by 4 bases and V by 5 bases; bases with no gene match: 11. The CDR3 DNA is TGTGCCAGCAGCCCGGTGGGACAGGGAGGAAGAGAGACCCAGTACTTC. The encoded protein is CASSPVGQGGRETQYF.

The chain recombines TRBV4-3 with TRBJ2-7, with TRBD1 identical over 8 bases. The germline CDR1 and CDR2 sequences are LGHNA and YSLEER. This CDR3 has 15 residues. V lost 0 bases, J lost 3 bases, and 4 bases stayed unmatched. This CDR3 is CASSQELGTGYEQYF. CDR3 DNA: TGCGCCAGCAGCCAAGAACTAGGGACAGGCTACGAGCAGTACTTC.

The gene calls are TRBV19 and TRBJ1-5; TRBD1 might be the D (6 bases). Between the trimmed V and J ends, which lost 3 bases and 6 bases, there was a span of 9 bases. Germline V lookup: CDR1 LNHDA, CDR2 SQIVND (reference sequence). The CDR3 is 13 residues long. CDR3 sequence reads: CASSIGGGQPQHF. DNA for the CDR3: TGTGCCAGTAGTATTGGGGGCGGTCAGCCCCAGCATTTT.

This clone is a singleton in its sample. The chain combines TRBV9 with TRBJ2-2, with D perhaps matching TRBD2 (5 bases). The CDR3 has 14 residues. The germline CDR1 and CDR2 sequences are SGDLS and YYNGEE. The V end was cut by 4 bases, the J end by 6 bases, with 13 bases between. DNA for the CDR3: TGTGCCAGCAGCATAGCTAGCAGTTCCGGGGAGCTGTTTTTT. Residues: CASSIASSSGELFF.

CDR3 sequence (DNA): TGTGCCAGCTCACCCCTCTCCCAGGCCTACAATGAGCAGTTCTTC. Translated: CASSPLSQAYNEQFF. The chain combines TRBV18 with TRBJ2-1, with unresolved D. CDR3 length: 15 residues. CDR1 and CDR2 from the germline V gene are KGHSH and LQKENI. The V end lost 3 bases, the J end lost 2 bases, and 11 bases lay between the germline ends.

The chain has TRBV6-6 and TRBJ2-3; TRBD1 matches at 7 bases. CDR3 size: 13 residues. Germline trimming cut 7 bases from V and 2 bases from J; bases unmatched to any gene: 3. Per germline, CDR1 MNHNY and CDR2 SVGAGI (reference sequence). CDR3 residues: CASIQGVTDTQYF. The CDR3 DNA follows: TGTGCCAGCATCCAGGGGGTCACAGATACGCAGTATTTT.

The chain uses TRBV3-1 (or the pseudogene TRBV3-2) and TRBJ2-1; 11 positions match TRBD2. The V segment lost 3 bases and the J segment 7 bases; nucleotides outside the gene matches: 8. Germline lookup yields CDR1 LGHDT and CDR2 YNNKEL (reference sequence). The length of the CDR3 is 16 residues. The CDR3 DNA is TGTGCCAGCAGCCATCTAGCGGGAGGATTCCATAATGAGCAGTTCTTC. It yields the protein CASSHLAGGFHNEQFF.

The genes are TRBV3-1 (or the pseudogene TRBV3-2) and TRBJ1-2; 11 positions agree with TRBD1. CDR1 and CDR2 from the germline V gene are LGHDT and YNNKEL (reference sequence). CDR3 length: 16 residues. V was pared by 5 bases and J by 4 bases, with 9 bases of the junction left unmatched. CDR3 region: CASSRGTGGLTYGYTF. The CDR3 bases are TGTGCCAGCAGCAGGGGGACAGGGGGGTTAACCTATGGCTACACCTTC.

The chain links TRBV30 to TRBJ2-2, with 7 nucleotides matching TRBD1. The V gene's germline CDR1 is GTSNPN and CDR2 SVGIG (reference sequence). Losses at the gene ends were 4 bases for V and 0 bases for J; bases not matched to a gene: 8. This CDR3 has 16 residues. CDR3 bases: TGTGCCTGGACCAACTACAGGGGCCCGAACACCGGGGAGCTGTTTTTT. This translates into CAWTNYRGPNTGELFF.